This TCR beta chain appears in the sequencing data of a study of early stage breast cancer tumors. The overall study: Most invasive tumors, about 80% of the 16, were ER+/PR+/HER2-.

With respect to this clone: The antigen remains undetermined.

Assay used: immunoSEQ multiplex PCR; TCRdb lists only in-frame clones, some missing. The table records about 24,000 clones, roughly 67% of them present only once. Overall study findings and caveats: Bulk DNA sequencing of unsorted cells missed chain pairing and markers.

The CDR3 runs 16 residues. Germline CDR1 and CDR2: SGHTA and FQGNSA. Unmatched junction bases numbered 3, after V lost 1 base and J lost 7 bases. This receptor was obtained from a person between 60 and 70 years old with breast cancer. V is TRBV7-2 and J is TRBJ2-1; TRBD2 aligns across 14 bases. Sequenced material: breast tumor tissue. CDR3 protein: CASSLEGTSGRNEQFF. DNA for the CDR3: TGTGCCAGCAGCTTAGAGGGGACTAGCGGGAGAAATGAGCAGTTCTTC. The full variable domain, in which reference TRBV7-2 and TRBJ2-1 provide the parts outside the CDR3, is GAGVSQSPSNKVTEKGKDVELRCDPISGHTALYWYRQSLGQGLEFLIYFQGNSAPDKSGLPSDRFSAERTGGSVSTLTIQRTQQEDSAVYLCASSLEGTSGRNEQFFGPGTRLTVL.